This passage covers 3 T cell receptor beta chains from one sample sequenced in a study of molecular identifiers for immune sequencing clone quantification. TCRdb re-derived calls from the PCR reads in MiXCR, one entry per CDR3 protein. The sample holds tens of thousands of distinct CDR3 sequences; 25% are singletons and the top ten take 0.6% to 0.9%. The sample consisted of naive CD8+ T cells from blood, with Jurkat cell RNA spiked in. Subset meaning: FACS-sorted CD8+CD4-CCR7+CD45RA+ naive T cells. The receptors come from a human donor in good health. Some libraries in this study had Jurkat cell RNA spiked in.

The chain employs TRBV6-2 or TRBV6-3 and TRBJ2-7; TRBD1 agrees at 8 bases. CDR3 length equals 14 residues. Germline lookup yields CDR1 MNHEY and CDR2 SVGEGT. Trimming removed 6 bases from V and 2 bases from J; junction bases left unmatched: 6. The CDR3 coding sequence is TGTGCCAGCAGCCGGACAGGGTCCCCCTACGAGCAGTACTTC. Translation: CASSRTGSPYEQYF.

This clonotype was counted at least ten times. This chain joins TRBV7-2 and TRBJ2-1; 13 positions agree with TRBD2. The junction had 6 bases not matched to a gene; V was cut back by 4 bases and J by 0 bases. The CDR3 runs 18 residues. The germline V gene encodes CDR1 SGHTA and CDR2 FQGNSA. The CDR3 here is CASSSRTSGSSSYNEQFF. DNA for the CDR3: TGTGCCAGCAGCTCGCGGACTAGCGGGAGTAGCTCCTACAATGAGCAGTTCTTC.

This clonotype has a count of ten or more. This chain links TRBV9 with TRBJ2-2, with TRBD1 as a possible D gene (5 bases). CDR1 is SGDLS, CDR2 YYNGEE, per germline. Trimming took 3 bases from V and 2 from J, leaving 8 bases between them. CDR3 length equals 14 residues. CDR3 nucleotides: TGTGCCAGCAGCGAGACAGTTAACACCGGGGAGCTGTTTTTT. It translates to CASSETVNTGELFF.